This T cell receptor beta chain was observed in a study of beta chain features in type 1 diabetes. Reverse transcribing all isolated RNA meant expressed TCRB transcripts were sequenced. The study sequenced naive, central memory and regulatory T cell samples to an average of about 3.8 million reads. Profiled with immunoSEQ multiplex PCR; TCRdb holds only in-frame clones, not every one. The table has 250,000 to 300,000 clones, roughly 13% seen once. Study-wide findings and caveats: People with Type 1 diabetes carried modestly yet significantly shorter TCRB CDR3s in all four CD4+ subsets.

This clone was seen more than once but under ten times. Its cognate antigen is unknown. The CDR3 is made up of 16 amino acids. Germline CDR1 and CDR2: LGHNA and YSLEER. With 0 bases removed from V and 4 bases from J, the gap between germline ends came to 10 bases. Populations obtained by sorting all exceeded 95% purity. The TCR comes from a man aged 25-40 years with type 1 diabetes. V usage is TRBV4-3 and J usage is TRBJ2-6; the D is unclear. Sequenced: naive CD4+ T cells from blood. CDR3 DNA sequence: TGCGCCAGCAGCCAAGATTGGAGAGCCGGGGCCAACGTCCTGACTTTC. It is translated as CASSQDWRAGANVLTF.